A selection of T cell receptor beta chains follows, all from one sample in a study of T cells in Graves' hyperthyroidism and ophthalmopathy. MiXCR, applied by TCRdb to the multiplex PCR reads, yields one record per CDR3 protein. The sample lists approximately 690,000 distinct CDR3 sequences, 13% to 15% occurring once. Material: blood. These receptors were taken from a woman in her 50s with Graves' ophthalmopathy. The CDR3 runs from the conserved cysteine through the conserved F or W. D genes are given only for firm matches. Clone size is not always given. Where it is, it says once, few, many or a class for expanded clones.

>few|TRBV6-2/TRBV6-3|NA|TRBJ1-5
TGTGCCACCATAGATGGCGATAGACGGCTTAATCAGCCCCAGCATTTT
CATIDGDRRLNQPQHF
>many|TRBV6-1|NA|TRBJ2-2
TGTGCCAGCACCCTCACCGGGATTTACACCGGGGAGCTGTTTTTT
CASTLTGIYTGELFF
>few|TRBV7-3|NA|TRBJ1-3
TGTGCCAGCAGCCCAAACGCGGGAAACACCATATATTTT
CASSPNAGNTIYF
>many|TRBV6-1|TRBD2|TRBJ2-7
TGTGCCAGCAGCCCCCGGACAGTCCTCGCCGGGACTAGCTACGAGCAGTACTTC
CASSPRTVLAGTSYEQYF
>many|TRBV2|NA|TRBJ1-1
TGTGCCAGCAGTGAATTAGGGACCGTGTTGAACACTGAAGCTTTCTTT
CASSELGTVLNTEAFF
>few|TRBV6-2/TRBV6-3|NA|TRBJ1-1
TGTGCCAGCAGCTCTCAGGGAGGGGTGGAGGGGACTGAAGCTTTCTTT
CASSSQGGVEGTEAFF
>NA|TRBV25-1|TRBD2|TRBJ2-5
TGTGCCAGCAGTGCCGCTAGCGGGAGTTGGGAGACCCAGTACTTC
CASSAASGSWETQYF
>many|TRBV28|NA|TRBJ1-2
TGTGCCAGCAGCCGGGTGGACAGTGACTATGGCTACACCTTC
CASSRVDSDYGYTF
>many|TRBV27|NA|TRBJ1-5
TGTGCCAGCAGTCCTGGGACATCCTATCAGCCCCAGCATTTT
CASSPGTSYQPQHF
>many|TRBV7-2|NA|TRBJ1-1
TGTGCCAGCAGCCGCCAGGCGGGCGCAGGGGCTTTCTTT
CASSRQAGAGAFF
>NA|TRBV27|NA|TRBJ2-7
TGTGCCAGCAGGGACGGATACTACGAGCAGTACTTC
CASRDGYYEQYF
>few|TRBV24-1|NA|TRBJ2-1
TGTGCCACCACCATAACGGGTCGGAAGGGTATTGATGAGCAGTTCTTC
CATTITGRKGIDEQFF
>NA|TRBV6-2/TRBV6-3|TRBD1|TRBJ2-7
TGTGCCAGCAGTCAGGACAGGGGGCGATTCAGCGAGCAGTACTTC
CASSQDRGRFSEQYF
>many|TRBV27|TRBD2|TRBJ2-3
TGTGCCAGCAGTTTCCTGATGAGCGGGAGGTTTGCAGATACGCAGTATTTT
CASSFLMSGRFADTQYF
>many|TRBV12-3/TRBV12-4|NA|TRBJ2-3
TGTGCCAGCACTCACCGGGACTCTCTCACAGATACGCAGTATTTT
CASTHRDSLTDTQYF
>many|TRBV7-8|TRBD2|TRBJ2-1
TGTGCCAGCAGCCTACTAGCGGGAGGTAGCTTCAATGAGCAGTTCTTC
CASSLLAGGSFNEQFF
>many|TRBV9|TRBD2|TRBJ2-3
TGTGCCAGCAGCGTAGGTGGAGGACTAGCGGGAGTGGCATACACAGATACGCAGTATTTT
CASSVGGGLAGVAYTDTQYF
>few|TRBV6-1|TRBD1|TRBJ2-1
TGTGCCATCCACCGGGGACAGGGGACGCATGAGCAGTTCTTC
CAIHRGQGTHEQFF
>many|TRBV18|TRBD2|TRBJ2-1
TGTGCCAGCAGCCCCCCTAGCGGGAGCGATGAGCAGTTCTTC
CASSPPSGSDEQFF
>NA|TRBV10-3|NA|TRBJ1-6
TGTGCCATCAGTGAGTCAAGGACAGATCTCAGGAATTCACCCCTCCACTTT
CAISESRTDLRNSPLHF
>few|TRBV4-1|TRBD1|TRBJ2-7
TGCGCCAGCAGCCGAGGAGAAGGGACAGGGCCCTCCTACGAGCAGTACTTC
CASSRGEGTGPSYEQYF
>NA|TRBV24-1|TRBD1|TRBJ1-1
TGTGCCACCAGGCCGGCAGGGGGGAACACTGAAGCTTTCTTT
CATRPAGGNTEAFF
>NA|TRBV9|NA|TRBJ2-1
TGTGCCAGCAGCGTTGACAGTGGGGCACGTGAGCAGTTCTTC
CASSVDSGAREQFF
>few|TRBV12-3/TRBV12-4|TRBD2|TRBJ2-2
TGTGCCAGCAGTTTACTTTTTAGCGGGAGCACTGGCGGGGAGCTGTTTTTT
CASSLLFSGSTGGELFF
>few|TRBV5-5|NA|TRBJ1-6
TGTGCCAGCAGCAATCAACCGGAGGGTGCGAGTTCACCCCTCCACTTT
CASSNQPEGASSPLHF
>many|TRBV5-1|NA|TRBJ2-2
TGCGCCAGCAGCTTAGAGAGGGGCTCGGGCGGGGAGCTGTTTTTT
CASSLERGSGGELFF
>many|TRBV15|NA|TRBJ2-5
TGTGCCACCAGCAGAAAGGGGAGGATCCAAGAGACCCAGTACTTC
CATSRKGRIQETQYF
>NA|TRBV30|NA|TRBJ1-5
TGTGCCTGGAGTCAGGGGTGGAATCAGCCCCAGCATTTT
CAWSQGWNQPQHF
>many|TRBV28|NA|TRBJ1-2
TGTGCCAGCAGTTTATTTTTTCGGGGGGATGGTGGCTACACCTTC
CASSLFFRGDGGYTF
>many|TRBV29-1|NA|TRBJ2-1
TGCAGCGTGGGGGGGGCGGGCTCCTACAATGAGCAGTTCTTC
CSVGGAGSYNEQFF
>many|TRBV30|NA|TRBJ2-3
TGTGCCTGGAGTGGGGAATACACGCAGTATTTT
CAWSGEYTQYF
>NA|TRBV7-2|NA|TRBJ1-6
TGTGCCAGCAGCCACGGGGAGAGGGGTAATTCACCCCTCCACTTT
CASSHGERGNSPLHF
>many|TRBV12-3/TRBV12-4|NA|TRBJ1-1
TGTGCCAGCATGTGGGTGAACACTGAAGCTTTCTTT
CASMWVNTEAFF
>NA|TRBV12-3/TRBV12-4|TRBD1|TRBJ2-6
TGTGCCAGCAGTCCGACACCGGGACAGAGAAGCTCTGGGGCCAACGTCCTGACTTTC
CASSPTPGQRSSGANVLTF
>many|TRBV24-1|NA|TRBJ1-5
TGTGCCACCAGTGATTCGGGGCGACAGAATCAGCCCCAGCATTTT
CATSDSGRQNQPQHF
>NA|TRBV7-6|NA|TRBJ2-2
TGTGCCAGCAGCTTGGGTGGCGGGGGCTCGGCCACCGGGGAGCTGTTTTTT
CASSLGGGGSATGELFF
>few|TRBV10-2|NA|TRBJ1-1
TGCGCCAGCAGGCCCCCTACAGGAGCCGACACTGAAGCTTTCTTT
CASRPPTGADTEAFF
>few|TRBV7-8|TRBD2|TRBJ2-1
TGTGCCAGCAGCTTATCAATTGCGGGAGCTTGGGTAAATGAGCAGTTCTTC
CASSLSIAGAWVNEQFF
>few|TRBV27|TRBD1|TRBJ1-5
TGTGCCAGCAGTCGACCCAGGGACAGCCACAATCAGCCCCAGCATTTT
CASSRPRDSHNQPQHF
>many|TRBV12-3/TRBV12-4|NA|TRBJ1-3
TGTGCCAGCAGCCAAGGACTGACCTCTGGAAACACCATATATTTT
CASSQGLTSGNTIYF
>many|TRBV9|NA|TRBJ1-1
TGTGCCAGCAGCGTAGGAGAAGGCCCGTCCATGAACACTGAAGCTTTCTTT
CASSVGEGPSMNTEAFF
>many|TRBV28|NA|TRBJ2-7
TGTGCCAGCAGTTTATTCGCTAGAGGGGAGTACGAGCAGTACTTC
CASSLFARGEYEQYF
>NA|TRBV30|NA|TRBJ1-1
TGTGCCTGGAGTGGCTACAGGAGCACTGAAGCTTTCTTT
CAWSGYRSTEAFF
>many|TRBV12-3/TRBV12-4|NA|TRBJ1-1
TGTGCCAGCATCCTGGGGTGGAACACTGAAGCTTTCTTT
CASILGWNTEAFF
>many|TRBV28|NA|TRBJ2-7
TGTGCCAGCAGTTTCGGTTACTACGAGCAGTACTTC
CASSFGYYEQYF
>NA|TRBV7-9|TRBD1|TRBJ1-2
TGTGCCAGCAGCTTGACCCCGTTGGGGACAGAGACCTATGGCTACACCTTC
CASSLTPLGTETYGYTF
>many|TRBV7-2|TRBD1|TRBJ1-1
TGTGCCAGCAGCGGGCGACAGGGCCTCACTGAAGCTTTCTTT
CASSGRQGLTEAFF
>once|TRBV6-1|NA|TRBJ1-1
TGTGCCAGCAGTGAGGGGGCGCGAGAGACTGAAGCTTTCTTT
CASSEGARETEAFF
>many|TRBV7-2|TRBD2|TRBJ2-1
TGTGCCAGCAGCAAAGCGGGGGAGAGACGGTTCTTC
CASSKAGERRFF
>NA|TRBV25-1|NA|TRBJ2-5
TGTGCCAGCAGTCCACCGGAGGGCGTCGCGACCCAGTACTTC
CASSPPEGVATQYF
>many|TRBV6-2/TRBV6-3|TRBD2|TRBJ2-1
TGTGCCAGCAGTTATCCACTCCCCGGGACTAGCGGCATACAAACCTACAATGAGCAGTTCTTC
CASSYPLPGTSGIQTYNEQFF
>many|TRBV7-9|TRBD1|TRBJ1-2
TGTGCCAGCCTCCCCCAAGGGGGCGGGACAGCCGCTAACTATGGCTACACCTTC
CASLPQGGGTAANYGYTF
>NA|TRBV7-2|NA|TRBJ2-5
TGTGCCAGCAGCTCCGACTGGGGCCGGGAGACCCAGTACTTC
CASSSDWGRETQYF
>many|TRBV20-1|TRBD2|TRBJ2-7
TGCAGTGCTAGAGATCCTAGCGGGAGTATGAGGTGGTCCTACGAGCAGTACTTC
CSARDPSGSMRWSYEQYF
>many|TRBV5-1|TRBD2|TRBJ2-7
TGCGCCAGCAGCTTGGCCGATGGCGGGAGTTATTCTGACGAGCAGTACTTC
CASSLADGGSYSDEQYF
>many|TRBV11-3|TRBD2|TRBJ2-7
TGTGCCAGCAGCCTACCGGGACTAGTTTACGAGCAGTACTTC
CASSLPGLVYEQYF
>NA|TRBV10-3|NA|TRBJ2-7
TGTGCCATCAGTGCCGGGGTCTACGAGCAGTACTTC
CAISAGVYEQYF
>NA|TRBV29-1|NA|TRBJ2-1
TGCAGCGTTGGAAGCTCCTACAATGAGCAGTTCTTC
CSVGSSYNEQFF
>many|TRBV7-9|TRBD2|TRBJ2-1
TGTGCCAGCAGCAAGGGACTAGCGCAGAACAATGAGCAGTTCTTC
CASSKGLAQNNEQFF